This T cell receptor (beta chain) was sequenced in a study of technical replicates of blood from several donors. A remark on this clone: At the DNA level, this CDR3 is encoded by other sequences in the same sample as well.

Data came from immunoSEQ multiplex PCR; TCRdb stores just in-frame clones and leaves some out. This table holds tens of thousands of clones, more than 85% found once. V was trimmed by 3 bases and J by 3 bases, leaving 8 bases between them. The germline V gene encodes CDR1 KGHSH and CDR2 LQKENI. CDR3 length: 13 residues. The sequencing sample was made of PBMCs. The clonotype originates from a human donor in good health. Some clones in this sample may be carry-over from other donors' samples. This chain connects TRBV18 to TRBJ1-1, with a tentative D call TRBD1 (5 bases). The CDR3 is CASSPGGDTEAFF. The DNA of the CDR3 is TGTGCCAGCTCACCGGGAGGGGACACTGAAGCTTTCTTT.